The 10 T cell receptor beta chains presented below share a single source sample, sequenced in a study of T-cell memory formation after mild COVID-19. One entry per CDR3 protein results from TCRdb running MiXCR on the 5' RACE reads. The table lists roughly 300,000 distinct CDR3 sequences, around 13% of them singletons. Sequencing was done on a sample of PBMCs or a T cell subset sorted from them (not recorded which). Receptor source: a man aged 18 to 29 who had mild COVID-19 (a few samples of this study predate the infection). Cell type and time point are not known.

This clonotype was seen only a few times. The chain links TRBV5-1 to TRBJ2-3, with 7 bases matching TRBD2. CDR1 SGHRS and CDR2 YFSETQ come from the germline V gene. The J segment lost 5 bases and the V segment lost 5 bases, leaving 11 bases of the junction unmatched. This CDR3 has 15 amino acids. The CDR3: CASRNGGGGKDTQYF. The CDR3 DNA reads TGCGCCAGCAGAAATGGCGGGGGAGGGAAAGATACGCAGTATTTT.

This clonotype was counted only a few times. The chain has TRBV7-2 and TRBJ2-6, with TRBD1 identical over 9 bases. Germline trimming cut 7 bases from V and 0 bases from J; bases unmatched to any gene: 13. This CDR3 spans 19 amino acids. From germline, CDR1 is SGHTA and CDR2 FQGNSA. The CDR3 DNA reads TGTGCCAGCAAAAGAACAGGGACAGGGATAGCCTCTGGGGCCAACGTCCTGACTTTC. Protein: CASKRTGTGIASGANVLTF. The full variable domain, completed using reference TRBV7-2 and TRBJ2-6, is GAGVSQSPSNKVTEKGKDVELRCDPISGHTALYWYRQSLGQGLEFLIYFQGNSAPDKSGLPSDRFSAERTGGSVSTLTIQRTQQEDSAVYLCASKRTGTGIASGANVLTFGAGSRLTVL.

Only a few counts were recorded for this clonotype. The J gene is TRBJ1-4, the V gene TRBV7-2, with D maybe TRBD1 (5 bases). Trimming left V 2 bases short and J 4 bases short, with 14 bases between. CDR3 size: 16 residues. Germline V gene data show CDR1 as SGHTA and CDR2 as FQGNSA. The CDR3, as DNA: TGTGCCAGCAGCTTATCCCGCCGGGACCATAATGAAAAACTGTTTTTT. It is translated as CASSLSRRDHNEKLFF.

There are a few counts of this clonotype. The chain uses TRBV20-1 and TRBJ2-7, with TRBD1 matching over 7 bases. Germline CDR1 and CDR2: DFQATT and SNEGSKA (reference sequence). V gave up 0 bases and J gave up 5 bases; unmatched junction bases: 13. The CDR3 has 16 amino acids. CDR3 in DNA: TGCAGTGCTAGAGATCCCCTGACAGGGAATGTAGACGAGCAGTACTTC. Translating gives CSARDPLTGNVDEQYF.

In its sample, this clonotype was seen many times. The chain links TRBV12-3 or TRBV12-4 to TRBJ2-7, with 8 bases lining up with TRBD1. The CDR3 length is 15 residues. The junction had 4 bases not matched to a gene; V was cut back by 3 bases and J by 0 bases. DNA of the CDR3: TGTGCCAGCAGTTTCCCCGGACAGGGCTCCTACGAGCAGTACTTC. Translation: CASSFPGQGSYEQYF.

This chain connects TRBV2 to TRBJ1-5; 7 bases line up with TRBD1. The CDR3 spans 15 residues. CDR1 and CDR2 from the germline V gene are SNHLY and FYNNEI. With V trimmed by 6 bases and J by 4 bases, 9 bases remained unmatched. In nucleotides, the CDR3 is TGTGCCAGCAGCGAGGGTTTGACAGGGAATCAGCCCCAGCATTTT. Residues: CASSEGLTGNQPQHF.

This clonotype was detected ten times or more. The chain links TRBV5-1 to TRBJ1-1; D may be TRBD1 (5 bases). In germline, CDR1 is SGHRS, CDR2 YFSETQ. CDR3 length: 14 amino acids. Trimming took 0 bases from V and 5 from J, leaving 11 bases between them. As DNA, the CDR3 is TGCGCCAGCAGCTTGGCAGGGCGGTGGACTGAAGCTTTCTTT. It encodes CASSLAGRWTEAFF. The full variable domain, rest sourced from reference TRBV5-1 and TRBJ1-1, is KAGVTQTPRYLIKTRGQQVTLSCSPISGHRSVSWYQQTPGQGLQFLFEYFSETQRNKGNFPGRFSGRQFSNSRSEMNVSTLELGDSALYLCASSLAGRWTEAFFGQGTRLTVV.

This clonotype was found many times. The chain has TRBV2 and TRBJ1-6, with D perhaps TRBD1 (5 bases). Trimming removed 10 bases from V and 6 bases from J, with 22 bases in between. The CDR3 sequence is 16 residues long. Germline V CDR1 and CDR2: SNHLY, FYNNEI. Here the CDR3 reads CATEADPGRRNSPLHF. The CDR3 coding sequence is TGTGCCACCGAAGCCGACCCGGGACGGCGTAATTCACCCCTCCACTTT.

This clonotype was recorded at least ten times. This CDR3 is CASSFYGLAGGLNIQYF. CDR3 bases: TGTGCCAGCAGCTTCTACGGACTAGCGGGGGGGCTGAACATTCAGTACTTC. The rearrangement links TRBV11-2 to TRBJ2-4; 15 bases agree with TRBD2. Germline V CDR1 and CDR2: SGHAT, FQNNGV. This CDR3 contains 17 residues. V dropped 3 bases and J dropped 7; count of bases not matched to a gene: 7.

This clonotype was seen only a few times. J is TRBJ1-4 and V is TRBV4-1, with D perhaps matching TRBD1 (6 bases). This CDR3 comprises 16 residues. Germline V gene lookup returns CDR1 MGHRA and CDR2 YSYEKL. V shed 1 base and J shed 8 bases, with 17 bases lying between them. This CDR3 reads CASSQVSPQGREKLFF. In nucleotides, the CDR3 is TGCGCCAGCAGCCAAGTGTCGCCTCAGGGGAGGGAAAAACTGTTTTTT.